This TCR beta chain was found in a study of human T cells and chemical hapten exposure. On the study more broadly: Minor volume differences among pooled libraries chiefly drove per-sample TCR yield variation.

This clonotype appeared many times. Trimming cost V 3 bases and J 6 bases; bases outside gene matches: 12. The V gene's germline CDR1 is DFQATT and CDR2 SNEGSKA (reference sequence). The CDR3 has 15 residues. Noted time point: pre-sensitization, week 0. Treatment specified: therapeutic diphenylcyclopropenone sensitization with weekly scalp DPC. Alopecia patients between 18 and 70 years old and suitable for DPC were used as donors. Via MiXCR, TCRdb re-called the RACE reads, giving one row per CDR3 protein. This table has fewer than 70,000 distinct CDR3 sequences, roughly 9.7% appearing once. The chain links TRBV20-1 to TRBJ2-3; 7 nucleotides match TRBD2. The source was whole blood, collected in connection with sensitization to the hapten diphenylcyclopropenone (DPC). This receptor was obtained from a woman between 45 and 60 years old with alopecia areata. Some clones in this sample may be carry-over from other donors' samples. The CDR3 sequence is CSASERGRAPDTQYF. The DNA for the CDR3 is TGCAGTGCTAGTGAACGGGGGAGGGCCCCCGATACGCAGTATTTT.